These T cell receptor beta chains were read from a single sample in a study of T-cell reconstitution after alpha-beta-depleted transplantation in children. TCRdb reprocessed the PCR reads with MiXCR, giving one entry per CDR3 protein. The data show a few hundred thousand distinct CDR3 sequences, around a tenth seen once. The sample in question was peripheral blood, obtained 180 days after TCRalphabeta/CD19-depleted stem cell transplant. Source of these receptors: a male patient between 2 and 9 years old who had a stem cell transplant for chronic granulomatous disease, so the T cells may come from the graft donor. Each CDR3 is given with its conserved first and last residue. Fields, in order: clone size, V gene, J gene, CDR3 protein. The size field is filled for only some rows; it gives once, few, many or a size class.

>many|TRBV5-1|TRBJ1-1
CASSLGLVNTEAFF
>many|TRBV20-1|TRBJ2-3
CSASRGDLDTQYF
>.|TRBV5-1|TRBJ2-5
CASSLEVPSQTQYF
>.|TRBV2|TRBJ2-1
CASSASDWYYNEQFF
>.|TRBV1|TRBJ2-7
CTSSPNRASYEQYF
>.|TRBV5-5|TRBJ2-3
CASSPGLAGRADTQYF
>many|TRBV20-1|TRBJ2-2
CSARVAGLSGELFF
>many|TRBV11-1|TRBJ2-7
CASSLTTGLSYEQYF
>many|TRBV7-2|TRBJ1-5
CASSLVEGRNQPQHF
>many|TRBV28|TRBJ2-7
CASSINRVPYEQYF
>many|TRBV4-3|TRBJ1-1
CASSQVEGLNTEAFF
>many|TRBV18|TRBJ2-2
CASSPGWNTGELFF
>many|TRBV10-3|TRBJ2-1
CAIRRTDTYNEQFF
>many|TRBV10-3|TRBJ2-7
CAISVLAFYEQYF
>many|TRBV29-1|TRBJ2-7
CSAETSGRGEQYF
>many|TRBV20-1|TRBJ2-1
CSALTHEQFF
>many|TRBV5-5|TRBJ2-7
CASSSLGQPTPSYEQYF
>few|TRBV19|TRBJ2-1
CASSPRLAEYNEQFF
>many|TRBV20-1|TRBJ2-7
CSATRDPTHEQYF
>many|TRBV15|TRBJ2-7
CATSRDRPSNSYEQYF